The 15 T cell receptor beta chains below all came from one sample that was sequenced in a study of shared clonotypes between healthy human individuals. This table comes from immunoSEQ multiplex PCR, and its TCRdb copy is limited to in-frame clones, with some not included. The sample lists about 2.3 million clones, about nine tenths occurring once. Sequenced: naive CD4+ T cells from PBMCs. Noted subset: CD45RA+ positively selected. The receptors here all came from a man between 18 and 35 years old in good health. Some clones in this sample may be carry-over from other donors' samples.

This clone occurred once. The J gene is TRBJ1-2, the V gene TRBV19; D gene unclear. Trimming removed 0 bases at V and 0 bases at J, with 17 bases between. This CDR3 has 18 residues. The V gene's germline CDR1 is LNHDA and CDR2 SQIVND (reference sequence). The CDR3 is CASSIDPRRTPANYGYTF. DNA for the CDR3: TGTGCCAGTAGTATAGATCCGAGGAGAACTCCTGCTAACTATGGCTACACCTTC.

The chain joins TRBV18 to TRBJ2-1; D is perhaps TRBD1 (5 bases). Germline V gene sequence: CDR1 KGHSH, CDR2 LQKENI. This CDR3 is built from 16 residues. The ends were cut back, 5 bases at V and 3 bases at J, with 17 bases in the middle. The DNA for the CDR3 is TGTGCCAGCTCAACCATAGACAGCTTGGTCTACAATGAGCAGTTCTTC. Translating gives CASSTIDSLVYNEQFF.

Turning to this clone: Different DNA sequences within this sample yield the same CDR3. The chain joins TRBV7-2 to TRBJ1-4; the D is unclear. The CDR3 contains 15 residues. Germline V CDR1 and CDR2: SGHTA, FQGNSA. Trimming left V 5 bases short and J 5 bases short, with 15 bases between. DNA of the CDR3: TGTGCCAGCAGCCTACAGACGGGTTTAAATGAAAAACTGTTTTTT. Encoded protein: CASSLQTGLNEKLFF.

This chain joins TRBV4-2 and TRBJ2-7; the match to TRBD2 covers 11 bases. CDR1 LGHNA and CDR2 YNFKEQ come from the germline V gene. Trimming at V came to 5 bases and at J to 4 bases, leaving 22 bases not matched to a gene. The CDR3 loop spans 20 amino acids. CDR3 DNA sequence: TGTGCCAGCAGCTCAACCCCCGGGACTAGCGGAACCACAGCGGGGTACGAGCAGTACTTC. This gives the protein CASSSTPGTSGTTAGYEQYF.

The J gene is TRBJ2-4, the V gene TRBV19; 7 positions agree with TRBD2. The CDR3 has 17 residues. Germline CDR1 reads LNHDA; CDR2 reads SQIVND (reference sequence). The ends lost 6 bases at V and 0 bases at J; junction bases unmatched: 11. The CDR3 sequence is CASSSPSAGRAKNIQYF. As DNA, the CDR3 is TGTGCCAGTAGCTCCCCGTCAGCGGGGAGAGCCAAAAACATTCAGTACTTC.

V is TRBV18 and J is TRBJ2-6, with 9 bases lining up with TRBD1. The V segment lost 1 base and the J segment 11 bases; nucleotides outside the gene matches: 0. Germline CDR1 reads KGHSH; CDR2 reads LQKENI. The CDR3 consists of 13 residues. CDR3 residues: CASSPRQGDVLTF. As DNA, the CDR3 is TGTGCCAGCTCACCACGACAGGGGGACGTCCTGACTTTC. Complete variable domain (other parts from reference TRBV18 and TRBJ2-6): NAGVMQNPRHLVRRRGQEARLRCSPMKGHSHVYWYRQLPEEGLKFMVYLQKENIIDESGMPKERFSAEFPKEGPSILRIQQVVRGDSAAYFCASSPRQGDVLTFGAGSRLTVL.

The rearrangement uses TRBV29-1 and TRBJ1-2; D gene uncertain. This CDR3 has 12 amino acids. The germline V and J ends were trimmed by 3 bases and 4 bases, with 9 bases remaining between them. The germline gives CDR1 SQVTM, CDR2 ANQGSEA. The CDR3 protein is CSVESPGYGYTF. The DNA of the CDR3 is TGCAGCGTTGAGAGCCCCGGCTATGGCTACACCTTC.

This chain connects TRBV28 to TRBJ1-1; D is possibly TRBD1 (5 bases). This CDR3 has 16 residues. V lost 6 bases, J lost 3 bases, and 20 bases lay in between. Germline CDR1 MDHEN, CDR2 SYDVKM. The CDR3 DNA reads TGTGCCAGCAGCCCCCGACTGGGGGTGGGGCACACTGAAGCTTTCTTT. This codes for CASSPRLGVGHTEAFF.

The chain recombines TRBV2 with TRBJ2-5, with 8 nucleotides matching TRBD1. Per the germline V gene, CDR1 is SNHLY and CDR2 is FYNNEI. The length of the CDR3 is 12 residues. J lost 6 bases, V lost 9 bases, and 6 bases had no gene match. The CDR3 region has the DNA TGTGCCAGTACTGGACAGGGAAAGACCCAGTACTTC. It yields the protein CASTGQGKTQYF.

The chain carries TRBV5-6 and TRBJ2-7, with 8 bases fitting TRBD2. Per the germline V gene, CDR1 is SGHDT and CDR2 is YYEEEE. CDR3 length: 14 residues. V was clipped by 2 bases and J by 3 bases; unmatched bases: 4. The CDR3 region has the DNA TGTGCCAGCAGCTTACTAGCGGCCAACTACGAGCAGTACTTC. Its translation: CASSLLAANYEQYF. Based on the CDR3 plus reference TRBV5-6 and TRBJ2-7, the full variable domain is DAGVTQSPTHLIKTRGQQVTLRCSPKSGHDTVSWYQQALGQGPQFIFQYYEEEERQRGNFPDRFSGHQFPNYSSELNVNALLLGDSALYLCASSLLAANYEQYFGPGTRLTVT.

CDR3 protein: CASSLLGDRGPYGHTF. CDR3 bases: TGTGCCAGCAGTTTACTAGGCGACAGGGGGCCCTATGGGCACACCTTC. The chain carries TRBV28 and TRBJ1-2; 10 nucleotides align to TRBD1. This CDR3 comprises 16 residues. The V gene end was trimmed by 2 bases and the J gene end by 12 bases; junction bases not matched to a gene: 15. Germline loops: CDR1 MDHEN, CDR2 SYDVKM.

The rearrangement joins TRBV28 to TRBJ1-5; no clear D gene. In germline, CDR1 is MDHEN, CDR2 SYDVKM. This CDR3 has 14 residues. V was trimmed by 6 bases and J by 3 bases, leaving 12 bases between them. For the CDR3, the DNA is TGTGCCAGCAGCGTCTTAGGAAACAATCAGCCCCAGCATTTT. This encodes CASSVLGNNQPQHF.

The chain is built from TRBV4-2 and TRBJ2-7; a possible D gene is TRBD2 (6 bases). CDR1 is LGHNA, CDR2 YNFKEQ, per germline. Trimming left V 4 bases short and J 3 bases short, with 22 bases between. CDR3 length equals 17 residues. The CDR3 reads CASSRDYGGTFGYEQYF. In nucleotides, the CDR3 is TGTGCCAGCAGCCGAGATTATGGGGGGACCTTCGGCTACGAGCAGTACTTC.

V and J are TRBV29-1 and TRBJ1-4, with a weak D call TRBD1 (5 bases). This CDR3 spans 12 amino acids. Germline assignment: CDR1 SQVTM and CDR2 ANQGSEA. The V end lost 6 bases, the J end lost 4 bases, and 9 bases lay between the germline ends. The CDR3 sequence is CSVRGDNEKLFF. CDR3 DNA sequence: TGCAGCGTGAGGGGCGATAATGAAAAACTGTTTTTT.

The genes are TRBV11-1 and TRBJ2-1; D is ambiguous. This CDR3 region has 12 residues. CDR1 is SGHAT, CDR2 FQDESV, per germline (reference sequence). The V end lost 0 bases, the J end lost 10 bases, and 7 bases lay between the germline ends. The CDR3 region is CASSLALKEQFF. The DNA of the CDR3 is TGTGCCAGCAGCTTAGCGCTAAAGGAGCAGTTCTTC.